A selection of T cell receptor beta chains follows, all from one sample in a study of OX40 agonist ivuxolimab in advanced cancers. The method was immunoSEQ multiplex PCR; TCRdb's version includes in-frame clones alone and lacks a portion of them. The sample yields tens of thousands of clones, approximately 90% seen once. The starting material was CD4+ or CD8+ T cells sorted from blood, obtained in a trial of the OX40 agonist ivuxolimab. Source of these receptors: an adult with an advanced solid tumor such as melanoma, head and neck, liver or kidney cancer. Each CDR3 is given without its conserved first and last residue. Some rows have no size entry. The others give once, few or many, or a class for an expanded clone.

V gene: TRBV29-1; clone size: .; CDR3 protein: SARGDIYTEAF
V gene: TRBV19; clone size: .; CDR3 protein: ASSIYGGGLTEAF
V gene: TRBV19; clone size: .; CDR3 protein: ASSIGLNNEQF
V gene: TRBV19; clone size: .; CDR3 protein: ASRWTGGSEKLF
V gene: TRBV11-2; clone size: once; CDR3 protein: ASSPGLAGYEQF
V gene: TRBV27; clone size: .; CDR3 protein: ASSLGQGYNQPQH
V gene: TRBV27; clone size: .; CDR3 protein: ASSSYSTGNGDIQY
V gene: TRBV7-3; clone size: .; CDR3 protein: ASSLNGKETQY
V gene: TRBV28; clone size: .; CDR3 protein: ASSPRAWSTEAF
V gene: TRBV4-1; clone size: .; CDR3 protein: ASSHRQGDNTEAF
V gene: TRBV4-1; clone size: .; CDR3 protein: ASSQRDSNSPLH
V gene: TRBV7-7; clone size: .; CDR3 protein: ASRSGGRAGELF
V gene: TRBV19; clone size: .; CDR3 protein: ASSIPGDYGYT
V gene: TRBV7-7; clone size: .; CDR3 protein: ASSSLSGGKYNEQF
V gene: TRBV7-9; clone size: .; CDR3 protein: ASSFGEDGYT
V gene: TRBV28; clone size: .; CDR3 protein: ASSPSRVLERDPEQY
V gene: TRBV28; clone size: .; CDR3 protein: ASSPRTGLFTDTQY
V gene: TRBV7-8; clone size: .; CDR3 protein: ASSLARGPFYEQY
V gene: TRBV4-1; clone size: .; CDR3 protein: ASTGDRSTDTQY
V gene: TRBV7-9; clone size: .; CDR3 protein: ASSLVGGDGELF
V gene: TRBV20-1; clone size: .; CDR3 protein: SVWGTEAF
V gene: TRBV5-6; clone size: .; CDR3 protein: ASSSLGYEQY
V gene: TRBV7-2; clone size: .; CDR3 protein: ASRTQGQGFYEQY